This T cell receptor (beta chain) is drawn from a study of control samples from healthy donors and cancer patients. The germline V and J ends were trimmed by 5 bases and 4 bases, with 15 bases remaining between them. CDR1 MNHEY and CDR2 SVGAGI come from the germline V gene. The CDR3 sequence is 15 residues long. The method was immunoSEQ multiplex PCR; TCRdb's version includes in-frame clones alone and lacks a portion of them. The sample lists 110,000 to 150,000 clones, around 86% seen once, with 4.9% in the top ten. The rearrangement links TRBV6-5 to TRBJ1-5; no clear D. This TCR was sampled from a man under 40 in good health. Sequences were obtained from blood. The CDR3 DNA is TGTGCCAGCAGTCAGAAGGTCGGTAGGAATCAGCCCCAGCATTTT. Its protein is CASSQKVGRNQPQHF.